This T cell receptor beta chain was obtained from a study (dated by TCRdb to the mid-2010s). Only a few counts were recorded for this clonotype. Its target antigen remains unknown. Base qualities were left out, and no much larger clone turns up one base away. Library generation was performed with RT-PCR. For sequencing, an Illumina MiSeq was employed. Starting from the raw public reads, TCRdb applied fastp trimming at Q25, assembled clones with MiXCR and retained in-frame beta chains. CDR3 protein duplicates are merged, each entry listing the most common genes and DNA. The sample table lists 550,000 to 750,000 distinct CDR3 sequences, approximately 14% of them with a count of one. 3% to 4.5% of the sample goes to the ten largest clones. The V end gives up 4 bases and the J end 2 bases, leaving 3 bases in the junction not matched to a gene. From its cysteine to its phenylalanine, the CDR3 spans 13 amino acids. Only CDR3 DNA remains: 39 bases, in frame from the first base. According to the germline V gene (reference sequence), CDR1 reads DFQATT and CDR2 reads SNEGSKA.

Specimen: memory CD4+ T cells from blood. This receptor chain uses TRBV20-1 and TRBJ2-3, with 7 bases matching TRBD2. The receptor was derived from a female donor in good health, serving as a healthy control. The DNA is as follows: TGCAGTGCTAAAGCGGGACCCACAGATACGCAGTATTTT. Translated, this gives CSAKAGPTDTQYF.